What follows are 19 T cell receptor beta chains derived from one specimen sequenced in a study of blood T cell repertoires in COVID-19. Produced via immunoSEQ multiplex PCR; TCRdb's table is partial and in-frame only. The sample shows around 120,000 clones, about 83% of them seen only once. Sequences were obtained from peripheral blood. The receptors were sampled from a man aged 40-49 years with active or convalescent COVID-19.

The J gene is TRBJ1-5, the V gene TRBV6-4; a weak D match, TRBD1 (5 bases). V lost 3 bases, J lost 4 bases, and 13 bases lay in between. The CDR3 is 15 residues long. Germline V lookup: CDR1 MRHNA, CDR2 SNTAGT. Written as DNA, the CDR3 is TGTGCCAGCAGTGAACCGGGGGTGGGGAATCAGCCCCAGCATTTT. Translation: CASSEPGVGNQPQHF.

The gene calls are TRBV7-2 and TRBJ1-6; 8 nucleotides match TRBD1. Germline V CDR1 and CDR2: SGHTA, FQGNSA. V dropped 5 bases and J dropped 9; count of bases not matched to a gene: 12. The CDR3 is 16 residues long. The CDR3, as DNA: TGTGCCAGCAGCCCCGGACAGGGTGGGCGTGGTTCACCCCTCCACTTT. As protein: CASSPGQGGRGSPLHF.

This clone was seen once. The chain uses TRBV7-9 and TRBJ2-3, with D possibly being TRBD2 (5 bases). Germline CDR1 SEHNR, CDR2 FQNEAQ (reference sequence). The CDR3 is 15 residues long. The V and J ends lost 2 bases and 4 bases respectively, with 13 bases between them. The CDR3, as DNA: TGTGCCAGCAGCTTAATCCTAGCTCAGTCAGATACGCAGTATTTT. Translation gives CASSLILAQSDTQYF.

This clone was seen only a few times. The chain recombines TRBV7-2 with TRBJ2-2; TRBD2 agrees at 14 bases. Germline trimming cut 3 bases from V and 5 bases from J; bases unmatched to any gene: 2. There are 16 residues in the CDR3. Germline loops: CDR1 SGHTA, CDR2 FQGNSA. CDR3 protein: CASSLGLAGVTGELFF. The CDR3 DNA reads as TGTGCCAGCAGCTTGGGACTAGCGGGGGTAACCGGGGAGCTGTTTTTT.

This sequence joins TRBV7-2 and TRBJ2-3; perhaps TRBD2 as D (6 bases). The germline CDR1 and CDR2 sequences are SGHTA and FQGNSA. This CDR3 region has 15 residues. Trimming removed 5 bases from V and 4 bases from J, with 16 bases in between. CDR3 in DNA: TGTGCCAGCAGCGTGACTAGTGAGGCGGCAGATACGCAGTATTTT. This sequence encodes CASSVTSEAADTQYF. Based on the CDR3 plus reference TRBV7-2 and TRBJ2-3, the full variable domain is GAGVSQSPSNKVTEKGKDVELRCDPISGHTALYWYRQSLGQGLEFLIYFQGNSAPDKSGLPSDRFSAERTGGSVSTLTIQRTQQEDSAVYLCASSVTSEAADTQYFGPGTRLTVL.

The rearrangement joins TRBV24-1 to TRBJ2-1; 13 nucleotides align to TRBD2. The CDR3 length is 16 residues. Germline V gene data show CDR1 as KGHDR and CDR2 as SFDVKD. V was pared by 3 bases and J by 9 bases, with 7 bases of the junction left unmatched. The CDR3 sequence: CATSDPTSGRPGEQFF. DNA for the CDR3: TGTGCCACCAGTGATCCGACTAGCGGGAGGCCCGGTGAGCAGTTCTTC.

The chain links TRBV11-2 to TRBJ1-1; no reliable D call. Trimming left V 5 bases short and J 3 bases short, with 13 bases between. This CDR3 has 14 residues. Germline values: CDR1 SGHAT, CDR2 FQNNGV. The CDR3 spells CASSPSLADTEAFF. As DNA, the CDR3 is TGTGCCAGCAGCCCTTCCCTTGCGGACACTGAAGCTTTCTTT.

V and J are TRBV6-6 and TRBJ2-7; a possible D gene is TRBD1 (6 bases). Trimming took 2 bases from V and 1 from J, leaving 12 bases between them. CDR3 length: 15 amino acids. CDR1 is MNHNY, CDR2 SVGAGI, per germline (reference sequence). The CDR3 region is CASSYTKGQSYEQYF. CDR3 coding DNA: TGTGCCAGCAGTTACACCAAAGGACAGTCCTACGAGCAGTACTTC.

This clone appeared a single time. The chain is built from TRBV9 and TRBJ1-3, with a possible D match to TRBD1 (6 bases). V dropped 0 bases and J dropped 3 bases, with 7 bases sitting between them. CDR3 length: 14 residues. The V gene's germline CDR1 is SGDLS and CDR2 YYNGEE. The DNA for the CDR3 is TGTGCCAGCAGCGTAGAAGGGGGTGGAAACACCATATATTTT. Its protein is CASSVEGGGNTIYF.

The V and J genes are TRBV18 and TRBJ2-3; 7 bases are shared with TRBD2. V was clipped by 4 bases and J by 2 bases; unmatched bases: 6. The CDR3 runs 15 residues. The V gene's germline CDR1 is KGHSH and CDR2 LQKENI. CDR3 DNA sequence: TGTGCCAGCTCACTGAGAGCGGGGAACACAGATACGCAGTATTTT. This gives the protein CASSLRAGNTDTQYF.

The genes are TRBV5-4 and TRBJ1-4, with 7 bases that match TRBD1. The CDR3 is made up of 14 amino acids. V was clipped by 4 bases and J by 7 bases; unmatched bases: 7. In germline, CDR1 is SGHNT, CDR2 YYREEE (reference sequence). The CDR3 reads CASSGPGQLEKLFF. Here the CDR3 DNA reads TGTGCCAGCAGCGGGCCGGGACAGCTTGAAAAACTGTTTTTT.

The J gene is TRBJ2-3, the V gene TRBV7-2; TRBD1 matches at 7 bases. This CDR3 contains 17 residues. V lost 1 base, J lost 2 bases, and 9 bases stayed unmatched. The germline CDR1 and CDR2 sequences are SGHTA and FQGNSA. This CDR3 is CASSLVRGRKDTDTQYF. The CDR3 DNA follows: TGTGCCAGCAGCTTAGTGAGGGGGCGGAAGGACACAGATACGCAGTATTTT.

This clone was seen ten or more times. The V gene is TRBV7-9, the J gene TRBJ1-4; D remains unclear. The CDR3 consists of 15 residues. V was shortened by 5 bases and J by 3 bases, with 13 bases between the two germline ends. The germline gives CDR1 SEHNR, CDR2 FQNEAQ (reference sequence). The CDR3 bases are TGTGCCAGCAGCGGGCGGGCCGAAGCTAATGAAAAACTGTTTTTT. It translates to CASSGRAEANEKLFF. Full variable domain (remainder filled in from reference TRBV7-9 and TRBJ1-4): DTGVSQNPRHKITKRGQNVTFRCDPISEHNRLYWYRQTLGQGPEFLTYFQNEAQLEKSRLLSDRFSAERPKGSFSTLEIQRTEQGDSAMYLCASSGRAEANEKLFFGSGTQLSVL.

The CDR3 loop is CASSQDRGTGKETQYF. CDR3 sequence (DNA): TGTGCCAGCAGCCAAGATCGCGGTACAGGGAAAGAGACCCAGTACTTC. The chain carries TRBV3-1 (or the pseudogene TRBV3-2) and TRBJ2-5, with D tentatively TRBD1 (6 bases). V dropped 0 bases and J dropped 3 bases, with 14 bases sitting between them. Germline V gives CDR1 LGHDT, CDR2 YNNKEL (reference sequence). CDR3 length: 16 amino acids.

V and J are TRBV11-2 and TRBJ2-5, with no clear D. Germline loops: CDR1 SGHAT, CDR2 FQNNGV. V was trimmed by 5 bases and J by 7 bases, leaving 14 bases between them. The length of the CDR3 is 13 residues. CDR3 in amino acids: CASSVERLGTQYF. As DNA, the CDR3 is TGTGCCAGCAGCGTGGAGCGATTGGGGACCCAGTACTTC. Complete variable domain (other parts from reference TRBV11-2 and TRBJ2-5): EAGVAQSPRYKIIEKRQSVAFWCNPISGHATLYWYQQILGQGPKLLIQFQNNGVVDDSQLPKDRFSAERLKGVDSTLKIQPAKLEDSAVYLCASSVERLGTQYFGPGTRLLVL.

The chain employs TRBV27 and TRBJ1-5; 10 bases are shared with TRBD1. CDR1 and CDR2 from the germline V gene are MNHEY and SMNVEV (reference sequence). The CDR3 runs 16 residues. Losses at the gene ends were 5 bases for V and 5 bases for J; bases not matched to a gene: 9. The CDR3 DNA is TGTGCCAGCAGTCGAATATCCGGGACAGGGGATCAGCCCCAGCATTTT. Translating gives CASSRISGTGDQPQHF.

This clone showed up just a few times. V usage is TRBV14 and J usage is TRBJ2-5; weak D call: TRBD2 (7 bases). Trimming pared 6 bases from V and 1 base from J, leaving 12 bases between. Germline loops: CDR1 SGHDN, CDR2 FVKESK. The CDR3 spans 14 residues. The CDR3 coding sequence is TGTGCCAGCAGAAGGGGGGGGCTCCAAGAGACCCAGTACTTC. Amino acid sequence: CASRRGGLQETQYF.

V is TRBV6-1 and J is TRBJ1-2, with 9 bases aligning to TRBD1. The CDR3 is made up of 15 amino acids. V lost 2 bases to trimming and J lost 4 bases; unmatched junction nucleotides: 5. Germline lookup yields CDR1 MNHNS and CDR2 SASEGT. The CDR3 nucleotides are TGTGCCAGCAGTGAAACGGGACAGGGAATCTATGGCTACACCTTC. Encoded protein: CASSETGQGIYGYTF.

The sample holds one count of this clone. In nucleotides, the CDR3 is TGCGCCAGCAGCCCCAAATCGAACACTGAAGCTTTCTTT. Its protein is CASSPKSNTEAFF. The chain carries TRBV10-2 and TRBJ1-1; D call uncertain. The CDR3 consists of 13 residues. Trimming cost V 6 bases and J 1 base, with 9 bases left between them. The germline V gene encodes CDR1 WSHSY and CDR2 SAAADI.